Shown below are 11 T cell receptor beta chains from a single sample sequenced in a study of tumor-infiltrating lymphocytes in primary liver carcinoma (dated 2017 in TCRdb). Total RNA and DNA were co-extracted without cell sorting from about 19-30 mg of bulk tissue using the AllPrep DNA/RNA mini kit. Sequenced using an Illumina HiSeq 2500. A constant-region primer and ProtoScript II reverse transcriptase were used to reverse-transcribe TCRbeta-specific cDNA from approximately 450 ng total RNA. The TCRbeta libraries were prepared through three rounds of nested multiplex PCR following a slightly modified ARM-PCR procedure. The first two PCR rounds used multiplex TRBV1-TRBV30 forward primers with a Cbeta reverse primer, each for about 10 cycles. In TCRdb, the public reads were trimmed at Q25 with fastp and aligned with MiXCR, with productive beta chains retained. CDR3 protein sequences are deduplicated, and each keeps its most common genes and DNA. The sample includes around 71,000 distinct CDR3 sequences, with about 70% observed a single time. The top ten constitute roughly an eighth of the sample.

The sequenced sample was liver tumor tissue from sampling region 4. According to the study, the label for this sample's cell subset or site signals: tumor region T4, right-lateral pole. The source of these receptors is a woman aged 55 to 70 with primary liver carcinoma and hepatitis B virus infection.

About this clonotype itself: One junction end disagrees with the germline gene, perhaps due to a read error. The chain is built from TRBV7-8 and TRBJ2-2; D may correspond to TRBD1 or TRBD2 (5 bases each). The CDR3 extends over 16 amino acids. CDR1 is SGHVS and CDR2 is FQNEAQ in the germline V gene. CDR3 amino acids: CASRHITGWGTGELSF. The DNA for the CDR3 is TGTGCCAGCAGACACATCACGGGGTGGGGCACCGGGGAGCTGTCTTTT.

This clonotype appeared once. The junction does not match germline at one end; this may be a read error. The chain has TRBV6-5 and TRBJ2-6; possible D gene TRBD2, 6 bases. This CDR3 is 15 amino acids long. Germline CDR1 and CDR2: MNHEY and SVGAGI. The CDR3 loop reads CASSYRDSGANALTF. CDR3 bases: TGTGCCAGCAGTTACAGGGACTCTGGGGCCAACGCCCTGACTTTC.

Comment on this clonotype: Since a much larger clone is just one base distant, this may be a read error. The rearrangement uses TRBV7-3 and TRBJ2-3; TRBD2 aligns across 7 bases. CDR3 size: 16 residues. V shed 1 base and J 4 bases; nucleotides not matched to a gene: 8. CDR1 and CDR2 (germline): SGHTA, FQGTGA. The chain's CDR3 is CASSLKAGELADTQYF. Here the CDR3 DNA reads TGTGCCAGCAGCTTAAAGGCGGGAGAGCTAGCAGATACGCAGTATTTT.

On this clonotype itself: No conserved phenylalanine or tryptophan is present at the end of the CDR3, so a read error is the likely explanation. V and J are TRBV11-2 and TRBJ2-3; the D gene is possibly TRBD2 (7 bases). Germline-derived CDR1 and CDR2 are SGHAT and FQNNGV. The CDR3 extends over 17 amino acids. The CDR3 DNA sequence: TGTGTCAGCAGTTTAGGGGGACTAACGTACACGTCAGATACGCAGTATTAT. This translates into CVSSLGGLTYTSDTQYY.

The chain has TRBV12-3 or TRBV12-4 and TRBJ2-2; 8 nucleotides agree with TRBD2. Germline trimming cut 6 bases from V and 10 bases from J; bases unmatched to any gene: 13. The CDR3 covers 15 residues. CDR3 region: CASRGLAGNIVELFF. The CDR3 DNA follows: TGTGCCAGCAGAGGACTAGCTGGGAACATCGTGGAGCTGTTTTTT.

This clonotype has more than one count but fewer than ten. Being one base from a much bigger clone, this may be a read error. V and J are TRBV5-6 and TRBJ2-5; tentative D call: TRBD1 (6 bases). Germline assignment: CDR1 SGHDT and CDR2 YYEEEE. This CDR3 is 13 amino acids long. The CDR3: CTSSRDTQETQYF. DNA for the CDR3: TGTACCAGCAGCCGGGACACTCAGGAGACCCAGTACTTC. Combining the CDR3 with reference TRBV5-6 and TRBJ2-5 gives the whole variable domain DAGVTQSPTHLIKTRGQQVTLRCSPKSGHDTVSWYQQALGQGPQFIFQYYEEEERQRGNFPDRFSGHQFPNYSSELNVNALLLGDSALYLCTSSRDTQETQYFGPGTRLLVL.

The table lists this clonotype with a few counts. The CDR3, as DNA: TGCAGCGTCGTCGCAGGGTGGGGTATGAACACTGAAGCTTTCTTT. This sequence encodes CSVVAGWGMNTEAFF. The genes are TRBV29-1 and TRBJ1-1; a weak D match, TRBD1 (5 bases). The germline gives CDR1 SQVTM, CDR2 ANQGSEA. There are 15 residues in the CDR3. V gave up 6 bases and J gave up 0 bases, with 17 bases separating them.

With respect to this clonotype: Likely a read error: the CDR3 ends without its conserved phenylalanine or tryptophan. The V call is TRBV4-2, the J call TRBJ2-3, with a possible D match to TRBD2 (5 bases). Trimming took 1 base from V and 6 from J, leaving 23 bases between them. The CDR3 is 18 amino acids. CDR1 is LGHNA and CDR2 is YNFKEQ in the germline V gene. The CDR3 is CASSQASSSGVPTDTQYS. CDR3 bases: TGTGCCAGCAGCCAAGCCTCGAGTTCCGGGGTCCCCACTGATACGCAGTATTCT.

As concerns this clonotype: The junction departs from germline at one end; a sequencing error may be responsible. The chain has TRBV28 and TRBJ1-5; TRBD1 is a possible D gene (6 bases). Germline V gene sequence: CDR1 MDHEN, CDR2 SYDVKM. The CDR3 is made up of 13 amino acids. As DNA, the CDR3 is TGTGTCAGCAAACAGGGTTTAGGTCAGCCCCAGCATTTT. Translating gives CVSKQGLGQPQHF.

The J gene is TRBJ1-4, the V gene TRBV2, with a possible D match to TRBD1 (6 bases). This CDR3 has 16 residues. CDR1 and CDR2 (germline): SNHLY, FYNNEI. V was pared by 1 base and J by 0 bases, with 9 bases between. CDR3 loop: CASSEGTVATNEKLFF. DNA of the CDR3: TGTGCCAGCAGTGAAGGGACAGTCGCAACTAATGAAAAACTGTTTTTT.

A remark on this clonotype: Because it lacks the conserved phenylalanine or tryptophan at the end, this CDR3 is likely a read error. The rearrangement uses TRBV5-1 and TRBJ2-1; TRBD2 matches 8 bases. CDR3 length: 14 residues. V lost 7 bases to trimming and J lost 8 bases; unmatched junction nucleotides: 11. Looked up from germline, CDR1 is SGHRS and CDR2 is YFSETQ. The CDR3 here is CASGSPGLEYEQFL. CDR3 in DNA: TGCGCCAGCGGCTCGCCGGGACTAGAATATGAGCAGTTCTTA.